This T cell receptor (beta chain) is from a study of monozygotic twins with inflammatory bowel disease (dated 2019 in TCRdb). In terms of the full investigation: The full study comprised 30 or so monozygotic twin pairs: nine German pairs (four IBD-concordant, five IBD-discordant) and 19 IBD-discordant Danish pairs. The search for disease-associated traits relied mainly on comparing, within discordant pairs, IBD patients with their genetically identical healthy co-twins. Each individual had, on average, about 151 000 unique TCRalpha sequences and 181 000 unique TCRbeta sequences available for analysis.

As concerns this clonotype: The clone's antigen remains unknown.

Receptors were amplified or captured by 5' RACE. Each TCR library was prepared from about 3,300 ng of total RNA. For each sample, cDNA was synthesized in eight separate reactions using SMARTScribe reverse transcriptase. During cDNA synthesis, unique molecular identifiers containing a 6-nucleotide sample barcode were introduced by template switching. Two nested PCRs of around 15 and 10 cycles amplified the TCRalpha and TCRbeta cDNA, and bead purification followed each PCR. Before amplification, the cDNA was treated with uracil DNA-glycosylase and purified using the QIAquick PCR purification kit. The second PCR added Illumina TruSeq-compatible adapters along with sample-specific barcodes. Library quality and concentration were checked on TapeStation and Qubit, and libraries were pooled at around 5 ng each. The pooled libraries were sequenced with 2 x 100 bp reads and custom sequencing primers on an Illumina HiSeq2500 single-index Rapid Run. The study's processing was this. PCR and sequencing errors were corrected by UMI-based consensus assembly using MiGEC version 1.2.6. MiXCR version 2.1.1 was used to carry out V(D)J alignment, clonotype assembly and CDR3 extraction. Normalisation of gene usage, clonotype sharing and MAIT/NKT TCR abundance was achieved by analysing the top 1000, 10 000 and 20 000 clonotypes per sample. Diversity was computed as the inverse Simpson index with the vegan R package after downsampling to 27 000 UMIs. Paired Mann-Whitney U tests on discordant twin pairs were used, with Benjamini-Hochberg multiple-testing correction. TCRdb reprocessed the reads, and each CDR3 protein sequence is entered once, without DNA. Here the V and J calls rest on TCRdb's processing, not on the authors' analysis. The table for this sample shows some 190,000 distinct CDR3 sequences. The ten largest account for roughly 7.1% of the sample.

From each donor, an approximately 2.7 ml peripheral blood sample was collected into PAXgene tubes and kept at -80 degrees C. Without T cell sorting, total RNA was isolated from whole blood using the PAXgene blood miRNA kit on an automated QIAcube. Peripheral blood from monozygotic twin pairs concordant or discordant for inflammatory bowel disease was subjected to deep TCRalpha and TCRbeta repertoire profiling with unique molecular barcoding. For every twin pair, smoking habits were documented, and each individual was categorised as a current, former or never smoker. The paper as a whole reports these results and caveats: Different T cell subtypes could not be distinguished in the analysis. Repertoire similarity did not differ between concordant and discordant twins, possibly due to limited statistical power. IBD patients had lower TCRbeta repertoire diversity, measured by the inverse Simpson index, than their healthy co-twins. Compared with healthy twins, IBD patients had fewer clonotypes in common with other individuals, a difference most pronounced in patients showing signs of disease activity. Background noise and inter-individual variability may have been introduced into the repertoires by the differing immunosuppressive treatments among patients. No single strong signal or clonotype linked to IBD turned up in the results, so the idea that one exists was not supported.

The sequence derives from a human donor with ulcerative colitis or Crohn's disease, or a healthy co-twin of an affected twin (not recorded which). The sequenced sample consisted of blood.

The CDR3 reads as follows: CASTASGLSTDTQYF. The chain is assembled from TRBV19 and TRBJ2-3; no DNA is available, so the TRBD2 call from TCRdb remains unchecked. The CDR3 measures 15 amino acids from cysteine to phenylalanine. Only the protein is available. From the germline V gene (reference sequence), CDR1 is LNHDA and CDR2 is SQIVND.